This TCR beta chain was captured in a study of control samples from healthy donors and cancer patients. The CDR3 consists of 15 residues. The V end was cut by 0 bases, the J end by 2 bases, with 10 bases between. Germline-derived CDR1 and CDR2 are KGHSH and LQKENI. Assay used: immunoSEQ multiplex PCR; TCRdb lists only in-frame clones, some missing. The data contain 200,000 or so clones, about 95% of them seen just once; the ten biggest clones take up more than 1.3%. The receptor was isolated from a man aged 50-60 years in good health. The sample comprised blood. This chain uses TRBV18 with TRBJ1-1; the D gene is possibly TRBD1 (6 bases). This CDR3 is CASSPPTGDNTEAFF. For the CDR3, the DNA is TGTGCCAGCTCACCACCGACAGGAGACAACACTGAAGCTTTCTTT.